The present entry profiles one T cell receptor (beta chain) with its context. Germline V CDR1 and CDR2: SGHDT, YYEEEE. This CDR3 is built from 16 residues. V was cut by 2 bases and J by 0 bases, with 12 bases left in between. Clones were sequenced by immunoSEQ multiplex PCR, and TCRdb holds only the in-frame ones, with some missing. Here the sample spans approximately 70,000 clones, 80% being singletons. This entry belongs to a study of cytotoxic CD8 clonotypes in ibrutinib-treated CLL. This receptor was obtained from a human donor with chronic lymphocytic leukemia. The chain joins TRBV5-6 to TRBJ2-4, with D possibly matching TRBD1 (5 bases). The sequencing used PBMCs, collected at disease progression, from a patient treated with ibrutinib. The CDR3 here is CASSFRATLAKNIQYF. CDR3 bases: TGTGCCAGCAGCTTCAGGGCGACTTTAGCCAAAAACATTCAGTACTTC. Complete variable domain (other parts from reference TRBV5-6 and TRBJ2-4): DAGVTQSPTHLIKTRGQQVTLRCSPKSGHDTVSWYQQALGQGPQFIFQYYEEEERQRGNFPDRFSGHQFPNYSSELNVNALLLGDSALYLCASSFRATLAKNIQYFGAGTRLSVL.